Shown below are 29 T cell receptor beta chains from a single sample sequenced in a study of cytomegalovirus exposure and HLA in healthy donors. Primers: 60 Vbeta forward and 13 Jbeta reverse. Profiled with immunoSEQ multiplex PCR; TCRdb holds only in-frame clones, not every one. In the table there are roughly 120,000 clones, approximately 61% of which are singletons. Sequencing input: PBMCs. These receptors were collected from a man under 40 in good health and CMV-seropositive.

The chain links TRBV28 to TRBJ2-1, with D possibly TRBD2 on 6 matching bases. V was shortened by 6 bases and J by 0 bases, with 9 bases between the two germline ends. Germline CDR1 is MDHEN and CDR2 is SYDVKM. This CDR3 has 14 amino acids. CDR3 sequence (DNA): TGTGCCAGCAGGCTGGGGGGCTCCTACAATGAGCAGTTCTTC. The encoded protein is CASRLGGSYNEQFF.

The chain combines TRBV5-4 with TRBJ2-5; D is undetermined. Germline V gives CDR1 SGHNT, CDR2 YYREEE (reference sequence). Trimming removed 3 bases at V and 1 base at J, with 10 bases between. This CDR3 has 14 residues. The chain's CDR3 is CASSSQVIQETQYF. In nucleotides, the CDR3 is TGTGCCAGCAGCTCGCAGGTGATCCAAGAGACCCAGTACTTC.

The chain's CDR3 is CASSPRFDEQYF. CDR3 nucleotides: TGTGCCAGCAGTCCGCGTTTCGACGAGCAGTACTTC. V gene TRBV6-5 combines with J gene TRBJ2-7, with unresolved D. Per the germline V gene, CDR1 is MNHEY and CDR2 is SVGAGI. CDR3 length: 12 amino acids. The V gene lost 5 bases and the J gene lost 5 bases, with 10 bases spanning the gap.

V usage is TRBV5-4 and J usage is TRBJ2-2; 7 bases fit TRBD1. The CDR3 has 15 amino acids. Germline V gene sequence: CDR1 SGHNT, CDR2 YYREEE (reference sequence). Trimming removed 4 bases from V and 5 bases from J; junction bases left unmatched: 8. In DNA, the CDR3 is TGTGCCAGCAGCACCGACAGGGTCACTACCGGGGAGCTGTTTTTT. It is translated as CASSTDRVTTGELFF.

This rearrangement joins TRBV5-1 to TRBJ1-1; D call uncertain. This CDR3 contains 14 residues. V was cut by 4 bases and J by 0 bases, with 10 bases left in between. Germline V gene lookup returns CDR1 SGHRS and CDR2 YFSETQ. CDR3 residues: CASSANTLNTEAFF. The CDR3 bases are TGCGCCAGCAGCGCCAACACATTGAACACTGAAGCTTTCTTT.

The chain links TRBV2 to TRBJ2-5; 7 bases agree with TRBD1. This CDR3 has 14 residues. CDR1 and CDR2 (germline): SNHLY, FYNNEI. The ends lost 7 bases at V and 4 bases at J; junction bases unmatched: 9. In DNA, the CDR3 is TGTGCCAGCACTATAACGGACAGGAGAGAGACCCAGTACTTC. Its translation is CASTITDRRETQYF.

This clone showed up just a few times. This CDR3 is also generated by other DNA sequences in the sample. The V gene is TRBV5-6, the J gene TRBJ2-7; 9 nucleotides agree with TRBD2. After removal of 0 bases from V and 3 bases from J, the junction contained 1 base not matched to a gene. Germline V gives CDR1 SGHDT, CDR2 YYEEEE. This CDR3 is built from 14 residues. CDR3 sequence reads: CASSLGLAVYEQYF. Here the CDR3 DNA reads TGTGCCAGCAGCTTGGGACTAGCGGTCTACGAGCAGTACTTC.

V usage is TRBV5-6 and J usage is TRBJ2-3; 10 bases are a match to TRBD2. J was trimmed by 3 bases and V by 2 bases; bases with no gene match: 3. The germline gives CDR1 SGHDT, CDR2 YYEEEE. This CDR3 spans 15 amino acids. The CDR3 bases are TGTGCCAGCAGCTTTCTTAGCGGGGGGACAGATACGCAGTATTTT. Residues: CASSFLSGGTDTQYF. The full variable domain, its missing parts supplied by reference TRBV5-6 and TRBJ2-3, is DAGVTQSPTHLIKTRGQQVTLRCSPKSGHDTVSWYQQALGQGPQFIFQYYEEEERQRGNFPDRFSGHQFPNYSSELNVNALLLGDSALYLCASSFLSGGTDTQYFGPGTRLTVL.

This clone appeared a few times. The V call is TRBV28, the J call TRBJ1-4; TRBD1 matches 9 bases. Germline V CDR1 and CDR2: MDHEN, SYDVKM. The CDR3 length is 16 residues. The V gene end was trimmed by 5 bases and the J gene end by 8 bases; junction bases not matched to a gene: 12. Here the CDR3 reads CASSKLRDRVAEKLFF. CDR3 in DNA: TGTGCCAGCAGTAAACTCCGGGACAGGGTAGCAGAAAAACTGTTTTTT. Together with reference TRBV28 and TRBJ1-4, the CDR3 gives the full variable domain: DVKVTQSSRYLVKRTGEKVFLECVQDMDHENMFWYRQDPGLGLRLIYFSYDVKMKEKGDIPEGYSVSREKKERFSLILESASTNQTSMYLCASSKLRDRVAEKLFFGSGTQLSVL.

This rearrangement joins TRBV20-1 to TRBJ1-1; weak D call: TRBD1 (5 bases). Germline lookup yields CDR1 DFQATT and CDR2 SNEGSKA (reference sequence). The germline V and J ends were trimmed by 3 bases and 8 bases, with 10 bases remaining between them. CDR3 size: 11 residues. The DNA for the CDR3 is TGCAGTGCTAGCCCGGGGGAGGAAGCTTTCTTT. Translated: CSASPGEEAFF.

The DNA for the CDR3 is TGCAGCGGTCGGGGAAACACTGAAGCTTTCTTT. Protein: CSGRGNTEAFF. The chain couples TRBV29-1 to TRBJ1-1; D call uncertain. Per the germline V gene, CDR1 is SQVTM and CDR2 is ANQGSEA. Trimming left V 7 bases short and J 2 bases short, with 8 bases between. The CDR3 has 11 amino acids.

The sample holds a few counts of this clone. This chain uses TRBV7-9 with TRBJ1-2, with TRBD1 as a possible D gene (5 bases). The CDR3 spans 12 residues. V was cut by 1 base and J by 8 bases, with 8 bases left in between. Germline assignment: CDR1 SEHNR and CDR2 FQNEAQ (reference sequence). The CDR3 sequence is CASSLEQEGYTF. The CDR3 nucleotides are TGTGCCAGCAGCTTAGAACAGGAAGGCTACACCTTC.

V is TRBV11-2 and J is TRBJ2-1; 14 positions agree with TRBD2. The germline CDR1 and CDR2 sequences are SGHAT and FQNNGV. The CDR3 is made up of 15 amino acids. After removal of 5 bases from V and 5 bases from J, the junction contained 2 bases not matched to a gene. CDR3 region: CASSPGLAGDNEQFF. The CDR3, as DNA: TGTGCCAGCAGCCCGGGACTAGCGGGAGACAATGAGCAGTTCTTC.

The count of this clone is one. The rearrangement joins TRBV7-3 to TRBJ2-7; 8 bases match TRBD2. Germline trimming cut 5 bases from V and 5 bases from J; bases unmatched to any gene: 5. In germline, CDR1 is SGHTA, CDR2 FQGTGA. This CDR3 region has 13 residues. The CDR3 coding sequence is TGTGCCAGCAGCAAGACTAGCGAAAACGAGCAGTACTTC. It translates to CASSKTSENEQYF.

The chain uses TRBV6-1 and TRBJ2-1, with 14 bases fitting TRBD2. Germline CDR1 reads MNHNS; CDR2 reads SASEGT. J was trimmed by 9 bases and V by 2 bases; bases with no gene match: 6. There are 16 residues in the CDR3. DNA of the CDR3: TGTGCCAGCAGTGAATCCCCGGGACTAGCGGGAGTTGAGCAGTTCTTC. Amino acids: CASSESPGLAGVEQFF.

Written as DNA, the CDR3 is TGTGCCAGCGAGGGAGGGGCTGGCGAGCAGTACTTC. This gives the protein CASEGGAGEQYF. The rearrangement links TRBV6-1 to TRBJ2-7, with 7 bases matching TRBD2. CDR3 size: 12 residues. Trimming at V came to 8 bases and at J to 6 bases, leaving 7 bases not matched to a gene. Germline CDR1 is MNHNS and CDR2 is SASEGT.

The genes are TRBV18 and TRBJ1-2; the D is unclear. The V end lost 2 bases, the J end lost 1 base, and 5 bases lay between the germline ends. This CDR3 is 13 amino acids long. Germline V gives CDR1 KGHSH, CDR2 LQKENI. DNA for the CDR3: TGTGCCAGCTCACCAGAGCTTAACTATGGCTACACCTTC. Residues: CASSPELNYGYTF.

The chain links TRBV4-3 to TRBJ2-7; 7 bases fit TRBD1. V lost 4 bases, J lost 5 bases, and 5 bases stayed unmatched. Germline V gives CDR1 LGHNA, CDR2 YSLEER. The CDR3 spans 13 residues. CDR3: CASSRGQANEQYF. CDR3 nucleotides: TGCGCCAGCAGCCGCGGACAGGCAAACGAGCAGTACTTC.

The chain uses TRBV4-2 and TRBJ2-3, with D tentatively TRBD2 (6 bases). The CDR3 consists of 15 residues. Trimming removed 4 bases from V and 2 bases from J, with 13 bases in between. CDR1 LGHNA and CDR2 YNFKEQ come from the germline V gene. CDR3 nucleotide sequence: TGTGCCAGCAGCCGTAGCGGCCTCCACACAGATACGCAGTATTTT. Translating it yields CASSRSGLHTDTQYF.

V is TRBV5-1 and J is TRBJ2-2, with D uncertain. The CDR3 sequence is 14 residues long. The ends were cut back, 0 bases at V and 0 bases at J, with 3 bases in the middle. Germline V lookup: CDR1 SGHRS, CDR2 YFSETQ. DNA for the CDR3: TGCGCCAGCAGCTTGGGTACGAACACCGGGGAGCTGTTTTTT. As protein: CASSLGTNTGELFF.

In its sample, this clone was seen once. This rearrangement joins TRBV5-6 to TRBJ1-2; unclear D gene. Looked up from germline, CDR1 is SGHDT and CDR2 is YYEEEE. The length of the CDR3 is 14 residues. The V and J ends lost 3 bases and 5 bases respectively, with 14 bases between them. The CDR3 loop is CASSSGIQNYGYTF. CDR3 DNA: TGTGCCAGCAGCTCTGGTATCCAGAATTATGGCTACACCTTC.

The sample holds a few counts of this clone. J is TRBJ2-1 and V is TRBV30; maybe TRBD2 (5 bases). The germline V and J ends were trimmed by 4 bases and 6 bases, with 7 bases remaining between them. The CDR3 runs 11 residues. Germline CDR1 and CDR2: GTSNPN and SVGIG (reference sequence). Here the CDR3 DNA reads TGTGCCTGGAAGCGGTTCAATGAGCAGTTCTTC. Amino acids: CAWKRFNEQFF.

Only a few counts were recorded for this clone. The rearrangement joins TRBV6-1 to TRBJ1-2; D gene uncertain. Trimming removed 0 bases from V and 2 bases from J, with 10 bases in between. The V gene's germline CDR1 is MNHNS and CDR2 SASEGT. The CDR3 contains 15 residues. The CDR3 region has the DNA TGTGCCAGCAGTGAAGCGCCTACGGGAAACTATGGCTACACCTTC. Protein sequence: CASSEAPTGNYGYTF.

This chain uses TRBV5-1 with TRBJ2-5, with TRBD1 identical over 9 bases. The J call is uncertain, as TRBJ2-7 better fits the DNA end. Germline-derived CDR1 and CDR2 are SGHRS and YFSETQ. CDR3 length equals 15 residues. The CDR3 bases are TGCGCCAGCAGCTCTCCCGGGACAGGGTCCTACGAGCAGTACTTC. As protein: CASSSPGTGSYEQYF.

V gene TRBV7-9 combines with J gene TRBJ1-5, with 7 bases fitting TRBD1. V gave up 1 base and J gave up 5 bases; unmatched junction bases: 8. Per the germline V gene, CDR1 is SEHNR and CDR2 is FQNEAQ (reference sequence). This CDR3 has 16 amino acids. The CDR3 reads CASSLGPQGKDQPQHF. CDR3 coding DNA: TGTGCCAGCAGCTTAGGTCCACAGGGGAAGGATCAGCCCCAGCATTTT. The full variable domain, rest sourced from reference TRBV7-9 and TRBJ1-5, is DTGVSQNPRHKITKRGQNVTFRCDPISEHNRLYWYRQTLGQGPEFLTYFQNEAQLEKSRLLSDRFSAERPKGSFSTLEIQRTEQGDSAMYLCASSLGPQGKDQPQHFGDGTRLSIL.

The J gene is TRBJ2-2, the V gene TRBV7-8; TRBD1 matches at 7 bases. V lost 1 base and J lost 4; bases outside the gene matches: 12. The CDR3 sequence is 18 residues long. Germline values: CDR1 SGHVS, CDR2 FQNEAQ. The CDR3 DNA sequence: TGTGCCAGCAGCTTAGACCTCACAGGGGCGCGAGCCACCGGGGAGCTGTTTTTT. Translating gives CASSLDLTGARATGELFF.

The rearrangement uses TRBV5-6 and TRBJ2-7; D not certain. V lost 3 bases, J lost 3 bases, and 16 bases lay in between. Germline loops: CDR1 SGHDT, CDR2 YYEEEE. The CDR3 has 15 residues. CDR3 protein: CASSSLIGTDYEQYF. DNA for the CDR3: TGTGCCAGCAGCTCTCTAATCGGAACAGACTACGAGCAGTACTTC.

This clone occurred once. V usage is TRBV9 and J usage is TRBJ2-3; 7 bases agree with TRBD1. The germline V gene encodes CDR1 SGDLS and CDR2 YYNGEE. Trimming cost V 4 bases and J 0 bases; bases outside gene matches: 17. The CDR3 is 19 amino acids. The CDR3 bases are TGTGCCAGCAGCCCCGACAGGGCGGCGCCCCGAACTAGCACAGATACGCAGTATTTT. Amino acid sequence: CASSPDRAAPRTSTDTQYF.

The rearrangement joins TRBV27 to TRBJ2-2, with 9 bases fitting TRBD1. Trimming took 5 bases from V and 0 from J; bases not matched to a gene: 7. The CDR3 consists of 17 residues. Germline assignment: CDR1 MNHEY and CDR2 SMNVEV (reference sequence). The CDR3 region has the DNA TGTGCCAGCAGTCCCAACACAGGGGGCGCGAACACCGGGGAGCTGTTTTTT. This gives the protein CASSPNTGGANTGELFF.